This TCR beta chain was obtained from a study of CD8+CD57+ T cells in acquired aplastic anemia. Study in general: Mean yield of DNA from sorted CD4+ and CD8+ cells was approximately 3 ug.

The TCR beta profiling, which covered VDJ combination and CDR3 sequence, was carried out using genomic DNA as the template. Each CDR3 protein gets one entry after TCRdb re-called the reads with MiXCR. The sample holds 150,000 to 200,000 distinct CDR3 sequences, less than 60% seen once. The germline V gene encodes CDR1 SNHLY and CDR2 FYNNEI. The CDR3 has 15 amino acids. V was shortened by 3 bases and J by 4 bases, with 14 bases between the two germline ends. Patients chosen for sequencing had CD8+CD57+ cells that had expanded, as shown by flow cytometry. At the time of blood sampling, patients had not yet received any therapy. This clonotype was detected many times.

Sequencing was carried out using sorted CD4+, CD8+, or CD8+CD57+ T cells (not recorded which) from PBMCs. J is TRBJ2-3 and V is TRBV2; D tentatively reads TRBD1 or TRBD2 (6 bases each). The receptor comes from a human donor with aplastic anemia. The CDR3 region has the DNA TGTGCCAGCAGTGAGATTGGGGGGCCCTCAGATACGCAGTATTTT. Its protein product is CASSEIGGPSDTQYF.